Below are 27 T cell receptor beta chains sequenced from a single sample in a study of CD8+ T cells in alopecia areata. Noted treatment: oral pan-JAK inhibitor, 5-10 mg twice daily. Reverse transcribed after extraction, RNA yielded cDNA as the sequencing template. Assay used: immunoSEQ multiplex PCR; TCRdb lists only in-frame clones, some missing. The table includes under 300,000 clones, about 62% detected once. Here the sequenced sample was CD4+ T cells sorted from blood, taken around week 53, from a patient treated with tofacitinib. The origin of the receptors is a human donor with alopecia areata.

Comment on this clone: At one end the junction does not follow the germline gene, possibly because of a read error. The gene calls are TRBV30 and TRBJ1-1; 8 nucleotides match TRBD1. The CDR3 spans 12 residues. Looked up from germline, CDR1 is GTSNPN and CDR2 is SVGIG (reference sequence). Here the CDR3 reads CAWSASGGAGGF. CDR3 DNA sequence: TGTGCCTGGAGTGCCTCAGGGGGCGCGGGCGGGTTT.

The gene calls are TRBV30 and TRBJ1-1; D remains unclear. Germline V CDR1 and CDR2: GTSNPN, SVGIG (reference sequence). This CDR3 is built from 12 residues. The V and J ends lost 0 bases and 1 base respectively, with 3 bases between them. CDR3 nucleotides: TGTGCCTGGAGTGTGGCGAACACTGAAGCTTTCTTT. Its protein product is CAWSVANTEAFF.

As regards this clone: Additional DNA sequences in this sample encode the identical CDR3. V and J are TRBV7-9 and TRBJ2-3; TRBD1 matches 8 bases. Trimming took 5 bases from V and 6 from J; bases not matched to a gene: 4. CDR3 length equals 13 residues. Per germline, CDR1 SEHNR and CDR2 FQNEAQ (reference sequence). In DNA form, the CDR3 reads TGTGCCAGCAGCCTGGACAGGGCCGATACGCAGTATTTT. Its protein product is CASSLDRADTQYF.

This clone was picked up a small number of times. V gene TRBV2 combines with J gene TRBJ1-3, with D possibly TRBD1 on 5 matching bases. V gave up 3 bases and J gave up 0 bases, with 9 bases separating them. Germline lookup yields CDR1 SNHLY and CDR2 FYNNEI. The CDR3 totals 15 residues. CDR3 sequence (DNA): TGTGCCAGCAGTGATCGGGGCAGCTCTGGAAACACCATATATTTT. It translates to CASSDRGSSGNTIYF.

This chain connects TRBV30 to TRBJ1-6; D gene unclear. Trimming shortened V by 0 bases and J by 7 bases, and 10 bases separated the two germline ends. The CDR3 contains 14 residues. Germline CDR1 GTSNPN, CDR2 SVGIG (reference sequence). CDR3 DNA sequence: TGTGCCTGGAGTGTAGCAGACACCAATTCACCCCTCCACTTT. It is translated as CAWSVADTNSPLHF.

Notes on this clone: The same CDR3 is also encoded by other DNA sequences in this sample. The V and J genes are TRBV30 and TRBJ1-1; D uncertain. Germline V gene sequence: CDR1 GTSNPN, CDR2 SVGIG (reference sequence). The CDR3 covers 13 residues. V dropped 0 bases and J dropped 4 bases, with 9 bases sitting between them. CDR3 loop: CAWSVREGTEAFF. As DNA, the CDR3 is TGTGCCTGGAGTGTACGGGAGGGCACTGAAGCTTTCTTT.

The chain uses TRBV7-9 and TRBJ2-5; the D call may be TRBD1 or TRBD2 (5 bases each). The germline V gene has CDR1 SEHNR and CDR2 FQNEAQ (reference sequence). V lost 4 bases to trimming and J lost 2 bases, with 14 bases between them. The CDR3 has 15 residues. CDR3: CASSWTGTPQETQYF. CDR3 DNA: TGTGCCAGCAGCTGGACGGGGACCCCACAAGAGACCCAGTACTTC.

This clone was seen only once. The chain couples TRBV29-1 to TRBJ1-1; D might be TRBD1 (5 bases). Per germline, CDR1 SQVTM and CDR2 ANQGSEA. The CDR3 length is 12 residues. Deletions cut 7 bases from V and 6 bases from J, with 15 bases between. The chain's CDR3 is CSGAFGAAEAFF. For the CDR3, the DNA is TGCAGCGGCGCCTTTGGGGCGGCTGAAGCTTTCTTT.

The rearrangement links TRBV7-2 to TRBJ2-1, with a possible D match to TRBD1 (6 bases). CDR1 SGHTA and CDR2 FQGNSA come from the germline V gene. The CDR3 totals 15 residues. Trimming left V 4 bases short and J 8 bases short, with 18 bases between. The CDR3 nucleotides read TGTGCCAGCAGCTCCACAGGGCCCCTACAATATGAGCAGTTCTTC. Amino acids: CASSSTGPLQYEQFF.

There are a few counts of this clone. The chain is built from TRBV11-2 and TRBJ2-5; no firm D call. Trimming removed 6 bases from V and 6 bases from J, with 8 bases in between. The germline CDR1 and CDR2 sequences are SGHAT and FQNNGV. This CDR3 contains 11 residues. As DNA, the CDR3 is TGTGCCAGCAGTCTGGGGAAGACCCAGTACTTC. It encodes CASSLGKTQYF.

The chain recombines TRBV29-1 with TRBJ1-4; D unresolved. The CDR3 has 12 amino acids. Germline V lookup: CDR1 SQVTM, CDR2 ANQGSEA. Trimming removed 6 bases at V and 2 bases at J, with 7 bases between. The CDR3 protein is CSVYGTNEKLFF. The CDR3 bases are TGCAGCGTCTACGGGACTAATGAAAAACTGTTTTTT. Looking up the rest from reference TRBV29-1 and TRBJ1-4 gives the full variable domain: SAVISQKPSRDICQRGTSLTIQCQVDSQVTMMFWYRQQPGQSLTLIATANQGSEATYESGFVIDKFPISRPNLTFSTLTVSNMSPEDSSIYLCSVYGTNEKLFFGSGTQLSVL.

This clone was counted between two and nine times. This chain connects TRBV29-1 to TRBJ1-1; D is ambiguous. The CDR3 loop spans 13 amino acids. The V gene lost 0 bases and the J gene lost 6 bases, with 11 bases spanning the gap. Looked up from germline, CDR1 is SQVTM and CDR2 is ANQGSEA. Here the CDR3 DNA reads TGCAGCGTTGAAGATCTTCAGGCCTCTGAAGCTTTCTTT. Translating it yields CSVEDLQASEAFF. The whole variable domain, filled in from reference TRBV29-1 and TRBJ1-1, reads SAVISQKPSRDICQRGTSLTIQCQVDSQVTMMFWYRQQPGQSLTLIATANQGSEATYESGFVIDKFPISRPNLTFSTLTVSNMSPEDSSIYLCSVEDLQASEAFFGQGTRLTVV.

V and J are TRBV14 and TRBJ2-1; D may match TRBD1 or TRBD2 (5 bases each). CDR1 and CDR2 (germline): SGHDN, FVKESK. The CDR3 totals 15 residues. V lost 1 base to trimming and J lost 4 bases, with 11 bases between them. The CDR3 sequence: CASSQVRGAYNEQFF. DNA of the CDR3: TGTGCCAGCAGCCAAGTGAGGGGCGCATACAATGAGCAGTTCTTC.

This sequence joins TRBV7-2 and TRBJ2-7, with 8 positions matching TRBD1. CDR1 is SGHTA and CDR2 is FQGNSA in the germline V gene. Unmatched junction bases numbered 12, after V lost 5 bases and J lost 0 bases. This CDR3 is built from 17 residues. The CDR3 is CASSPSDRGITSYEQYF. The CDR3 nucleotides read TGTGCCAGCAGCCCATCCGACAGGGGCATCACCTCCTACGAGCAGTACTTC.

The chain recombines TRBV7-9 with TRBJ2-7, with D maybe TRBD1 (5 bases). This CDR3 comprises 15 residues. V lost 7 bases and J 2 bases, leaving 18 bases between the germline ends. From germline, CDR1 is SEHNR and CDR2 FQNEAQ (reference sequence). The CDR3 DNA sequence: TGTGCCAGCACCAAAGTAGGGGCGGTTGCCTACGAGCAGTACTTC. It codes for CASTKVGAVAYEQYF. The full variable domain, rest sourced from reference TRBV7-9 and TRBJ2-7, is DTGVSQNPRHKITKRGQNVTFRCDPISEHNRLYWYRQTLGQGPEFLTYFQNEAQLEKSRLLSDRFSAERPKGSFSTLEIQRTEQGDSAMYLCASTKVGAVAYEQYFGPGTRLTVT.

As concerns this clone: One end of the junction is discordant with germline, which a read error may explain. This chain connects TRBV4-3 to TRBJ2-1; D is possibly TRBD2 (5 bases). Per germline, CDR1 LGHNA and CDR2 YSLEER. CDR3 length equals 13 residues. The CDR3 DNA reads TGCGCCAGCAGCCAAGAGGAGGCGACGGCAGTGGTCTTC. This codes for CASSQEEATAVVF.

J is TRBJ1-4 and V is TRBV30, with D possibly matching TRBD1 (5 bases). Germline V lookup: CDR1 GTSNPN, CDR2 SVGIG (reference sequence). V shed 3 bases and J shed 6 bases, with 14 bases lying between them. This CDR3 contains 14 residues. CDR3 in DNA: TGTGCCTGGAGCGGGGACCTTGCCTATGAAAAACTGTTTTTT. This codes for CAWSGDLAYEKLFF.

This chain uses TRBV30 with TRBJ1-1, with 7 nucleotides matching TRBD1. The junction had 4 bases not matched to a gene; V was cut back by 1 base and J by 8 bases. The V gene's germline CDR1 is GTSNPN and CDR2 SVGIG (reference sequence). The CDR3 is made up of 12 amino acids. CDR3 nucleotides: TGTGCCTGGAGTGCACGACAGGGAGAAGCTTTCTTT. Its translation: CAWSARQGEAFF. The whole variable domain, filled in from reference TRBV30 and TRBJ1-1, reads SQTIHQWPATLVQPVGSPLSLECTVEGTSNPNLYWYRQAAGRGLQLLFYSVGIGQISSEVPQNLSASRPQDRQFILSSKKLLLSDSGFYLCAWSARQGEAFFGQGTRLTVV.

The genes are TRBV18 and TRBJ2-5, with 8 nucleotides matching TRBD1. This CDR3 contains 15 residues. V lost 5 bases and J lost 7; bases outside the gene matches: 12. Germline-derived CDR1 and CDR2 are KGHSH and LQKENI. DNA of the CDR3: TGTGCCAGCTCATCCTCACAGGGGGAACTAGGGACCCAGTACTTC. Its translation: CASSSSQGELGTQYF.

V is TRBV29-1 and J is TRBJ1-4, with 7 bases lining up with TRBD1. The V gene end was trimmed by 6 bases and the J gene end by 7 bases; junction bases not matched to a gene: 5. This CDR3 is 12 amino acids long. Germline V gives CDR1 SQVTM, CDR2 ANQGSEA. DNA of the CDR3: TGCAGCGTGACAGGGCAGGGTGAAAAACTGTTTTTT. Residues: CSVTGQGEKLFF.

This chain connects TRBV29-1 to TRBJ2-1, with 7 positions matching TRBD2. The germline gives CDR1 SQVTM, CDR2 ANQGSEA. The ends lost 4 bases at V and 10 bases at J; junction bases unmatched: 10. The CDR3 covers 13 residues. CDR3 sequence: CSVALAAAGEQFF. The CDR3, as DNA: TGCAGCGTTGCCCTAGCGGCAGCCGGGGAGCAGTTCTTC.

Note on this clone: The sample holds other DNA sequences that translate to the same CDR3. CDR3 coding DNA: TGTGCCTGGAGTGCGGGCTTCACTGAAGCTTTCTTT. Its translation is CAWSAGFTEAFF. V usage is TRBV30 and J usage is TRBJ1-1; D not certain. This CDR3 is 12 amino acids long. CDR1 GTSNPN and CDR2 SVGIG come from the germline V gene (reference sequence). Trimming took 1 base from V and 4 from J, leaving 7 bases between them.

This clone has more than one count but fewer than ten. The gene calls are TRBV30 and TRBJ1-5; D unresolved. Germline lookup yields CDR1 GTSNPN and CDR2 SVGIG (reference sequence). This CDR3 has 13 amino acids. V was clipped by 1 base and J by 4 bases, with 8 bases between them. In DNA, the CDR3 is TGTGCCTGGAGTGGTACTATTAATCAGCCCCAGCATTTT. This gives the protein CAWSGTINQPQHF.

V gene TRBV20-1 combines with J gene TRBJ2-3, with a possible D match to TRBD2 (5 bases). The CDR3 has 11 residues. Trimming left V 5 bases short and J 5 bases short, with 8 bases between. CDR1 and CDR2 (germline): DFQATT, SNEGSKA (reference sequence). CDR3 in amino acids: CSAVLGDTQYF. In nucleotides, the CDR3 is TGCAGTGCTGTACTAGGAGATACGCAGTATTTT.

This clone was seen only once. This chain connects TRBV30 to TRBJ2-7; no reliable D call. The V gene's germline CDR1 is GTSNPN and CDR2 SVGIG (reference sequence). Trimming removed 3 bases at V and 3 bases at J, with 12 bases between. This CDR3 comprises 13 residues. CDR3 sequence reads: CAWSSGPNYEQYF. The DNA for the CDR3 is TGTGCCTGGAGCTCCGGGCCTAACTACGAGCAGTACTTC.

The chain combines TRBV5-1 with TRBJ2-5; D gene ambiguous. Trimming took off 0 bases at V and 3 bases at J, with 6 bases between the two ends. Germline V gives CDR1 SGHRS, CDR2 YFSETQ. This CDR3 contains 13 residues. The DNA of the CDR3 is TGCGCCAGCAGCTTGGGGGCGGAAGAGACCCAGTACTTC. This encodes CASSLGAEETQYF.

This sequence joins TRBV29-1 and TRBJ2-1, with D uncertain. CDR1 SQVTM and CDR2 ANQGSEA come from the germline V gene. V gave up 0 bases and J gave up 0 bases, with 6 bases separating them. CDR3 length: 14 residues. The DNA of the CDR3 is TGCAGCGTTGAAGAATACGGCTCCTACAATGAGCAGTTCTTC. This encodes CSVEEYGSYNEQFF.